A selection of T cell receptor beta chains follows, all from one sample in a study of shared clonotypes between healthy human individuals. Only in-frame clones appear in the TCRdb table, and some are missing; sequencing was by immunoSEQ multiplex PCR. This repertoire shows some 2,000,000 clones, around 95% found once; its top ten account for more than 0.1%. Material for sequencing was naive CD4+ T cells sorted from blood. Receptor source: a man between 18 and 29 years old in good health. The CDR3 runs from the conserved cysteine through the conserved F or W. The D gene is left open where the match is weak. Where a row states a size, it is once, few, many or the class of an expanded clone; other rows omit it.

d_gene	v_gene	j_gene	abundance	CDR3aa	CDR3nt
NA	TRBV6-1	TRBJ2-2	NA	CAGKTVNTGELFF	TGTGCCGGAAAGACAGTGAACACCGGGGAGCTGTTTTTT
NA	TRBV9	TRBJ1-6	NA	CASSVGRANNSPLHF	TGTGCCAGCAGCGTAGGTAGGGCCAATAATTCACCCCTCCACTTT
TRBD1	TRBV28	TRBJ1-1	NA	CASSPHDRALNTEAFF	TGTGCCAGCAGTCCGCATGACAGGGCGCTGAACACTGAAGCTTTCTTT
NA	TRBV6-5	TRBJ2-7	NA	CASRGRVPLEQYF	TGTGCCAGCCGCGGGCGAGTCCCTCTCGAGCAGTACTTC
NA	TRBV7-9	TRBJ1-1	NA	CASSLAAEAFF	TGTGCCAGCAGCTTAGCGGCTGAAGCTTTCTTT
NA	TRBV10-3	TRBJ2-5	NA	CAISESVGETQYF	TGTGCCATCAGTGAGTCGGTCGGAGAGACCCAGTACTTC
TRBD2	TRBV9	TRBJ2-1	NA	CASSVTTWTSGRMDEQFF	TGTGCCAGCAGCGTGACAACCTGGACTAGCGGGAGAATGGATGAGCAGTTCTTC
NA	TRBV6-5	TRBJ2-7	NA	CASSSSAGSYEQYF	TGTGCCAGCAGTTCGTCCGCGGGCTCCTACGAGCAGTACTTC
NA	TRBV18	TRBJ1-2	NA	CASSPGGDFYGYTF	TGTGCCAGCTCACCGGGAGGGGACTTCTATGGCTACACCTTC
TRBD2	TRBV5-6	TRBJ2-5	NA	CASSSLAGVRETQYF	TGTGCCAGCAGCTCCCTAGCGGGAGTTAGAGAGACCCAGTACTTC
TRBD1	TRBV19	TRBJ2-3	NA	CASTSGSGTGSTDTQYF	TGTGCCAGCACGTCCGGATCGGGGACAGGGTCGACGGATACGCAGTATTTT
TRBD1	TRBV28	TRBJ1-2	NA	CASSSGTGFAYGYTF	TGTGCCAGCAGTTCTGGGACAGGCTTCGCCTATGGCTACACCTTC
NA	TRBV5-4	TRBJ2-6	once	CASSLRSKSTGANVLTF	TGTGCCAGCAGCTTGAGGAGTAAAAGTACAGGGGCCAACGTCCTGACTTTC
TRBD1	TRBV6-5	TRBJ2-7	NA	CASSKYRQGRQYF	TGTGCCAGCAGCAAATACAGACAGGGACGGCAGTACTTC
TRBD1	TRBV30	TRBJ1-4	NA	CAYDRGVVANEKLFF	TGTGCCTATGACAGGGGAGTGGTAGCTAATGAAAAACTGTTTTTT
NA	TRBV19	TRBJ1-5	NA	CASSSYSQPQHF	TGTGCCAGTAGTTCGTACTCGCAGCCCCAGCATTTT